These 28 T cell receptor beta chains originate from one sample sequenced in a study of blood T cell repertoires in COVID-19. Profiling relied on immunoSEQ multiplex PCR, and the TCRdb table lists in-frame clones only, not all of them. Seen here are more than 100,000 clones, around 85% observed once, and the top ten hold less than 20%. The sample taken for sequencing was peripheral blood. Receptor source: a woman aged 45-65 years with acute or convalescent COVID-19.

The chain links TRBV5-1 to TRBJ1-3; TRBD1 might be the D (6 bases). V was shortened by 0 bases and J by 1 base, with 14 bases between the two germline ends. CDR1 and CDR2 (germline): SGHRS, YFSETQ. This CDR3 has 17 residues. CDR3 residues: CASSLEAGAGSGNTIYF. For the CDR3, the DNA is TGCGCCAGCAGCTTGGAAGCGGGGGCAGGATCTGGAAACACCATATATTTT. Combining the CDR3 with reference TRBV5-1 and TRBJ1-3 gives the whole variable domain KAGVTQTPRYLIKTRGQQVTLSCSPISGHRSVSWYQQTPGQGLQFLFEYFSETQRNKGNFPGRFSGRQFSNSRSEMNVSTLELGDSALYLCASSLEAGAGSGNTIYFGEGSWLTVV.

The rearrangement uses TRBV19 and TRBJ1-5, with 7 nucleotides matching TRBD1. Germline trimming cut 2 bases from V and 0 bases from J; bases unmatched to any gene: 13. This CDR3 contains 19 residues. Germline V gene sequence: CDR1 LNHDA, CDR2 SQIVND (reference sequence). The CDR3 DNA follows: TGTGCCAGTAGTATACGGACAGGAGGGAACCATGGTAGCAATCAGCCCCAGCATTTT. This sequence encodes CASSIRTGGNHGSNQPQHF.

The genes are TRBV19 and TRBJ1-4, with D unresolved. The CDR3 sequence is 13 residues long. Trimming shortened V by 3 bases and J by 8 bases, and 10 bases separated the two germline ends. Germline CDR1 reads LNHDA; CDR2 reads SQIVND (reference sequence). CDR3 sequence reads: CASSMGGREKLFF. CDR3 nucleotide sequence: TGTGCCAGTAGTATGGGAGGGCGAGAAAAACTGTTTTTT.

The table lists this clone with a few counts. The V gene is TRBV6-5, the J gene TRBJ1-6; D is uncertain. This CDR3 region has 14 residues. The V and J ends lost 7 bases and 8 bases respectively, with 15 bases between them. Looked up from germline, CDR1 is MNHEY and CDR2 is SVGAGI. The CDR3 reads CASTDRVRDSPLHF. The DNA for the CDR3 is TGTGCCAGCACCGACCGGGTCCGGGATTCACCCCTCCACTTT.

CDR3 region: CASIAGTGPYEQYF. The CDR3 bases are TGTGCCAGCATCGCCGGGACAGGGCCCTACGAGCAGTACTTC. V and J are TRBV18 and TRBJ2-7; TRBD1 aligns across 9 bases. The J segment lost 2 bases and the V segment lost 8 bases, leaving 7 bases of the junction unmatched. The germline CDR1 and CDR2 sequences are KGHSH and LQKENI. The CDR3 runs 14 residues.

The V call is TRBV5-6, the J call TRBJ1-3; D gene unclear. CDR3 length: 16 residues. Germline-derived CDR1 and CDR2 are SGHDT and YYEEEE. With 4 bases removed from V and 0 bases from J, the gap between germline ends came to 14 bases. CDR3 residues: CASSGRADSSGNTIYF. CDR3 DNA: TGTGCCAGCAGCGGCAGAGCAGACTCCTCTGGAAACACCATATATTTT.

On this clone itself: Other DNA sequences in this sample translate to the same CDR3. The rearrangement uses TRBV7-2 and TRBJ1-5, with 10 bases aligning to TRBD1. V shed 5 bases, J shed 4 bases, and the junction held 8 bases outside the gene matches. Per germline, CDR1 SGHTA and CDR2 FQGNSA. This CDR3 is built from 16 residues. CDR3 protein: CASSPRDRGGNQPQHF. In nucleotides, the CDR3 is TGTGCCAGCAGCCCCCGGGACAGGGGAGGTAATCAGCCCCAGCATTTT.

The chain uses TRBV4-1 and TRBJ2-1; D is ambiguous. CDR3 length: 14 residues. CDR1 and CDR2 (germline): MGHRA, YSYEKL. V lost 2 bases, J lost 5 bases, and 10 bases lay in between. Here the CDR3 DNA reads TGCGCCAGCAGCCAACGCGAAACCCACAATGAGCAGTTCTTC. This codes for CASSQRETHNEQFF.

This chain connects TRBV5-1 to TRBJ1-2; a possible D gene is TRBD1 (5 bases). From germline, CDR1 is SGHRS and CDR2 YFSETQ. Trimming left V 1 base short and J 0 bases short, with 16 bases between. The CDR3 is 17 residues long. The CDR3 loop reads CASSLRGRATSNYGYTF. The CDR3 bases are TGCGCCAGCAGCTTGAGGGGCAGGGCCACGTCTAACTATGGCTACACCTTC.

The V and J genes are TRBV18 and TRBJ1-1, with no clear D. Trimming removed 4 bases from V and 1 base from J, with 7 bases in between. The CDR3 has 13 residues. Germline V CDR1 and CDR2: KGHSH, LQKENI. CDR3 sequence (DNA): TGTGCCAGCTCACGGGCAGCGAACACTGAAGCTTTCTTT. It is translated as CASSRAANTEAFF.

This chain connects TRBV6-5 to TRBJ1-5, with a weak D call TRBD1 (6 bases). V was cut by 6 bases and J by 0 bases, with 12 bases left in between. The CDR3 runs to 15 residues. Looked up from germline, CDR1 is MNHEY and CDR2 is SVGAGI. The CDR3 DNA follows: TGTGCCAGCAGATTTGACAGGACTAGCAATCAGCCCCAGCATTTT. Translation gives CASRFDRTSNQPQHF.

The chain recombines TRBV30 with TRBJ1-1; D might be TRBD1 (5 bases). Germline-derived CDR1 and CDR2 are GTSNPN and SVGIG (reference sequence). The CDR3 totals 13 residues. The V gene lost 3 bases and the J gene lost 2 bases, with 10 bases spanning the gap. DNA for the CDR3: TGTGCCTGGAGGGCCGGGACTAACACTGAAGCTTTCTTT. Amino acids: CAWRAGTNTEAFF. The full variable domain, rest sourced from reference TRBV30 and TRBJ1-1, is SQTIHQWPATLVQPVGSPLSLECTVEGTSNPNLYWYRQAAGRGLQLLFYSVGIGQISSEVPQNLSASRPQDRQFILSSKKLLLSDSGFYLCAWRAGTNTEAFFGQGTRLTVV.

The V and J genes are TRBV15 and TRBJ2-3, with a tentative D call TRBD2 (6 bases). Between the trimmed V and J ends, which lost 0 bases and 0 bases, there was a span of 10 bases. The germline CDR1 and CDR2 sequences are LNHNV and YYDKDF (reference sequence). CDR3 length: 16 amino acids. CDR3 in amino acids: CATSREGSGSTDTQYF. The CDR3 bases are TGTGCCACCAGCAGAGAAGGTAGCGGAAGCACAGATACGCAGTATTTT.

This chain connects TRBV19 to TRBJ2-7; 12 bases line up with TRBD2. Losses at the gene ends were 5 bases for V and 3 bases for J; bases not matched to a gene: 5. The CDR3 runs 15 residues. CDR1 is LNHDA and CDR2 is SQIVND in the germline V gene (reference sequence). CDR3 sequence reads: CASSVLAGGDYEQYF. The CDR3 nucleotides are TGTGCCAGTAGTGTACTAGCGGGGGGAGACTACGAGCAGTACTTC.

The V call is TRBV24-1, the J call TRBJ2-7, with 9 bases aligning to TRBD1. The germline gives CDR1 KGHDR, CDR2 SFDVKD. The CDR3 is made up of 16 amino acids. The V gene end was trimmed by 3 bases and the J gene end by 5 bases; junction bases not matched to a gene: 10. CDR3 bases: TGTGCCACCAGTGATCATCGGACAGGGGCGTTGGACGAGCAGTACTTC. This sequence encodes CATSDHRTGALDEQYF.

The CDR3 reads CASSHLAGGRNEQFF. The CDR3 bases are TGTGCCAGCAGCCATCTAGCGGGGGGGCGGAATGAGCAGTTCTTC. The rearrangement joins TRBV6-6 to TRBJ2-1; 12 nucleotides match TRBD2. Germline CDR1 is MNHNY and CDR2 is SVGAGI (reference sequence). The CDR3 length is 15 residues. V shed 6 bases, J shed 7 bases, and the junction held 7 bases outside the gene matches.

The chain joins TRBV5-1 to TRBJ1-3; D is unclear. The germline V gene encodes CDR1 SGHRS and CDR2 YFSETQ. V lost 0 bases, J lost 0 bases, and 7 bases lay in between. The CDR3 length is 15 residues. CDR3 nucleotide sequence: TGCGCCAGCAGCTTGGACGGAGGCTCTGGAAACACCATATATTTT. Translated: CASSLDGGSGNTIYF.

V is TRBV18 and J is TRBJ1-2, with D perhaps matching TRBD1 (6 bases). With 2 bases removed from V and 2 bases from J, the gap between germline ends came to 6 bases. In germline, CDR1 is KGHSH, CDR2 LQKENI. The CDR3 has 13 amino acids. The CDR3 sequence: CASSPDRNYGYTF. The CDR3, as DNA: TGTGCCAGCTCACCAGACAGGAACTATGGCTACACCTTC.

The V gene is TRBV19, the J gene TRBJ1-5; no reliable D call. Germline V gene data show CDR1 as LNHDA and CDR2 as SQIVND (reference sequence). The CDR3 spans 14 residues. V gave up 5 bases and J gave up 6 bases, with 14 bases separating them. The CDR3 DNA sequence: TGTGCCAGTAGTGTCACAGCATCAGGTCAGCCCCAGCATTTT. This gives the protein CASSVTASGQPQHF.

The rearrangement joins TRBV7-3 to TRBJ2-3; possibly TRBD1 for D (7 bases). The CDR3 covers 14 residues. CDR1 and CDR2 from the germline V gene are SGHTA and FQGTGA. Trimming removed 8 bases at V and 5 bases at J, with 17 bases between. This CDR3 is CASSQGGRGDTQYF. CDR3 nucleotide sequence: TGTGCCAGCTCCCAGGGGGGCCGGGGAGATACGCAGTATTTT.

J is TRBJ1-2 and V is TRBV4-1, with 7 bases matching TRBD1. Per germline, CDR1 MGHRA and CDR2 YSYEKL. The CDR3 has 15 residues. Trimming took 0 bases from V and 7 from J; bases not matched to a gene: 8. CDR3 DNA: TGCGCCAGCAGCCAAGATGCTAAGGGGGCCGGTGGCTACACCTTC. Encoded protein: CASSQDAKGAGGYTF.

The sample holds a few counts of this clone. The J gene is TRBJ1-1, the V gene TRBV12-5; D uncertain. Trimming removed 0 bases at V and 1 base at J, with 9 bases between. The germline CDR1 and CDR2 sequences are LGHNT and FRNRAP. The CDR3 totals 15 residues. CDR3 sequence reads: CASGLVLGQNTEAFF. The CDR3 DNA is TGTGCTAGTGGTTTGGTACTAGGGCAGAACACTGAAGCTTTCTTT.

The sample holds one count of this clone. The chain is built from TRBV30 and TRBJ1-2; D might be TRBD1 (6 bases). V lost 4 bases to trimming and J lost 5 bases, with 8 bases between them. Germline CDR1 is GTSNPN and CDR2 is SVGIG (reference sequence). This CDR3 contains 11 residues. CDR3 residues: CAWTQGYGYTF. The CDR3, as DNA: TGTGCCTGGACACAGGGATATGGCTACACCTTC.

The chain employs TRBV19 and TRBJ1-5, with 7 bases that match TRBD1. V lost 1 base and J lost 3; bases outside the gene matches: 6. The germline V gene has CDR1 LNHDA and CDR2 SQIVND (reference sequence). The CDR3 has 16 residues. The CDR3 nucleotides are TGTGCCAGTAGTATAGGGTCGACAGGGCCCAATCAGCCCCAGCATTTT. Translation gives CASSIGSTGPNQPQHF.

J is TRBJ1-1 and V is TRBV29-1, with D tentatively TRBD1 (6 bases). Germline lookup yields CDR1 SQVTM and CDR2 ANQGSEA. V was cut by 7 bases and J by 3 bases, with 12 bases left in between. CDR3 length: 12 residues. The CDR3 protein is CSGQYRDTEAFF. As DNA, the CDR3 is TGCAGCGGGCAATACAGGGACACTGAAGCTTTCTTT.

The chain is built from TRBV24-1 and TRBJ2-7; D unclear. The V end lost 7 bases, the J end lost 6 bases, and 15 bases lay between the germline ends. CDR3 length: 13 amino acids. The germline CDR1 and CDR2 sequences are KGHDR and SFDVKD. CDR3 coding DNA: TGTGCCACCAGCCCCCTCCCTGGTAGCGAGCAGTACTTC. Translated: CATSPLPGSEQYF.

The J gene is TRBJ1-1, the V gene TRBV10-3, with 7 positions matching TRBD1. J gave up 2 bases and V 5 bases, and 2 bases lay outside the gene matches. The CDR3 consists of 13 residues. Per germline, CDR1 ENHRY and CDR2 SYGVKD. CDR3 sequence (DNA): TGTGCCATCAGTACAGGGGCTAACACTGAAGCTTTCTTT. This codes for CAISTGANTEAFF.

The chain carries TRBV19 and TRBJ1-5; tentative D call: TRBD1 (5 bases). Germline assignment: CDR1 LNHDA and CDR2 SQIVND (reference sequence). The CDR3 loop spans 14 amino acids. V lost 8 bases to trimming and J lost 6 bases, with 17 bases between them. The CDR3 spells CASRDFQDLQPQHF. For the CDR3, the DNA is TGTGCCAGTCGGGACTTCCAGGACCTTCAGCCCCAGCATTTT. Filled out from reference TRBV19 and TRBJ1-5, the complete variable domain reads DGGITQSPKYLFRKEGQNVTLSCEQNLNHDAMYWYRQDPGQGLRLIYYSQIVNDFQKGDIAEGYSVSREKKESFPLTVTSAQKNPTAFYLCASRDFQDLQPQHFGDGTRLSIL.